This is a list of T cell receptor beta chains from one sample in a study of human T cells and chemical hapten exposure. TCRdb reprocessed the RACE reads with MiXCR, giving one entry per CDR3 protein. The sample lists about 180,000 distinct CDR3 sequences; around 30% were seen once. The specimen was whole blood, collected in connection with sensitization to the hapten diphenylcyclopropenone (DPC). These receptors all stem from a woman younger than 45 with alopecia areata. Some clones in this sample may be carry-over from other donors' samples. Both conserved end residues are part of each CDR3.

v_call	j_call	cdr3_length	cdr3_aa
TRBV24-1	TRBJ2-1	14	CATSDWGQGGEQFF
TRBV21-1	TRBJ1-5	14	CASSKGGLGQPQHF
TRBV7-6	TRBJ2-7	14	CASSPATGPGEQYF
TRBV18	TRBJ1-3	18	CASSPLRGPASSGNTIYF
TRBV12-3/TRBV12-4	TRBJ2-3	15	CASSLTAGSTDTQYF
TRBV7-2	TRBJ1-6	16	CASSFPDRGLSSPLHF
TRBV24-1	TRBJ1-2	12	CATSDFGYGYTF
TRBV7-9	TRBJ1-4	11	CASSLTEKLFF
TRBV4-3	TRBJ1-1	15	CASSQDRSGWTEAFF
TRBV2	TRBJ1-5	14	CASDRGLSNQPQHF
TRBV5-1	TRBJ2-5	13	CASRPGVQETQYF
TRBV29-1	TRBJ1-3	13	CSVGGNSGNTIYF
TRBV28	TRBJ2-1	17	CASSPLKGLAGGYEQFF
TRBV5-1	TRBJ2-2	16	CASSPSQGMNTGELFF
TRBV9	TRBJ1-1	16	CASSPRQGAVNTEAFF
TRBV11-1	TRBJ1-1	13	CASSEGLEGEAFF
TRBV5-5	TRBJ2-6	18	CASSLKFNTETGANVLTF
TRBV29-1	TRBJ1-1	12	CSVRGQGDLAFF
TRBV2	TRBJ1-1	12	CASREGNTEAFF
TRBV6-5	TRBJ1-4	16	CASSYSVLATNEKLFF
TRBV10-3	TRBJ2-7	12	CAIGRGEYEQYF
TRBV7-9	TRBJ2-1	15	CASSFTGSSYNEQFF
TRBV20-1	TRBJ1-2	14	CSASLRTGGYGYTF
TRBV12-3/TRBV12-4	TRBJ1-2	13	CASSLGPADGYTF
TRBV20-1	TRBJ2-1	15	CSARGSGSSYNEQFF
TRBV2	TRBJ1-5	15	CASRPGQASNQPQHF
TRBV2	TRBJ2-1	15	CASRPLAGAYNEQFF
TRBV9	TRBJ2-3	16	CASSVVPSGLTDTQYF
TRBV5-1	TRBJ2-7	15	CASSTTVDRSYEQYF
TRBV5-6	TRBJ2-2	14	CASSLLPPTGELFF
TRBV27	TRBJ2-7	13	CASRPWGPYEQYF
TRBV5-1	TRBJ1-1	16	CASSLVSWQANTEAFF
TRBV5-4	TRBJ2-3	13	CASSLQYTDTQYF
TRBV28	TRBJ1-4	15	CASRLPGPTLEKLFF
TRBV5-1	TRBJ2-3	14	CASSLVGGRDTQYF
TRBV29-1	TRBJ2-7	13	CSVAGQGIYEQYF
TRBV21-1	TRBJ2-2	13	CASRQGNTGELFF
TRBV29-1	TRBJ2-5	12	CSVGGQGETQYF
TRBV29-1	TRBJ2-3	17	CSVEEGWATLSTDTQYF
TRBV7-7	TRBJ1-4	13	CASSLGVNEKLFF
TRBV7-6	TRBJ2-7	13	CASSSSGTNEQYF
TRBV5-8	TRBJ2-5	15	CASSSMDGGQETQYF
TRBV29-1	TRBJ2-1	10	CSVDTAGQFF
TRBV28	TRBJ1-5	13	CASSPRTATPQHF
TRBV6-5	TRBJ2-7	13	CASTDLQGNEQYF
TRBV28	TRBJ2-1	13	CAINPPTGNEQFF
TRBV28	TRBJ1-6	13	CASSFTGHSPLHF
TRBV2	TRBJ1-6	14	CASSEAAGVSPLHF
TRBV7-2	TRBJ2-7	12	CASSLPSYEQYF
TRBV28	TRBJ2-1	18	CASSSLRLAGGSYNEQFF
TRBV7-2	TRBJ2-5	13	CASSFGQTETQYF
TRBV11-3	TRBJ2-5	15	CASSSPGGLSETQYF
TRBV13	TRBJ2-7	14	CASSYRQSSYEQYF
TRBV2	TRBJ2-3	14	CASSSTIRGDTQYF